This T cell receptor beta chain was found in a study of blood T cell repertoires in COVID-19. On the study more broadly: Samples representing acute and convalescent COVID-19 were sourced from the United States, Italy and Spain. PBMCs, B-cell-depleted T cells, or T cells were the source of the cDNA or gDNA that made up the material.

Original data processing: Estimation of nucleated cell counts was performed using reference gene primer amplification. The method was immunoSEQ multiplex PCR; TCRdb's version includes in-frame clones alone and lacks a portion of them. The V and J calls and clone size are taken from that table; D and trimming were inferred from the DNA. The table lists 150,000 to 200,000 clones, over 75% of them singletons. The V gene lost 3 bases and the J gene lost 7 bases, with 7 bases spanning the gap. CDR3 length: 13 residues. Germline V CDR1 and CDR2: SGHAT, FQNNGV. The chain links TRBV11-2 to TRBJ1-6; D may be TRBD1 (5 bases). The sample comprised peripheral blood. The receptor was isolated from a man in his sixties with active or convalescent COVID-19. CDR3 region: CASSFRGNSPLHF. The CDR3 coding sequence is TGTGCCAGCAGCTTCCGGGGGAATTCACCCCTCCACTTT.